Included here is one T cell receptor beta chain sequence, with context. The data belong to a study of blood T cell repertoires in COVID-19. Overall study context: Sites across the United States, Italy and Spain contributed samples from acute and convalescent COVID-19.

Assay: immunoSEQ multiplex PCR; the TCRdb copy retains only in-frame clones and omits some. The data contain approximately 28,000 clones, roughly 71% of them seen just once; the ten biggest clones take up approximately 15%. The CDR3 consists of 16 residues. Germline V gives CDR1 SGHNT, CDR2 YYREEE (reference sequence). Germline trimming cut 4 bases from V and 6 bases from J; bases unmatched to any gene: 9. The receptor's source is an elderly man with active or convalescent COVID-19. The sequenced material came from peripheral blood. The chain joins TRBV5-4 to TRBJ2-2; 10 bases align to TRBD2. CDR3 sequence: CASSPGLAAGPGELFF. The CDR3, as DNA: TGTGCCAGCAGCCCCGGACTAGCGGCAGGTCCCGGGGAGCTGTTTTTT.